A single sample gave rise to the 17 T cell receptor beta chains below, sequenced in a study of T cell responses to AZD1222 COVID-19 vaccine. Sequenced by immunoSEQ multiplex PCR; TCRdb stores in-frame clones only, minus some. The repertoire holds 240,000 or so clones, approximately 95% seen once, with 0.55% in the top ten. This specimen consisted of peripheral blood, obtained on day 0 of AZD1222 vaccination. These receptors all stem from an adult in good health.

In this sample, this clone turned up once. The V and J genes are TRBV2 and TRBJ2-3; TRBD2 matches 9 bases. Germline V gives CDR1 SNHLY, CDR2 FYNNEI. The CDR3 is 17 amino acids. With V trimmed by 6 bases and J by 1 base, 11 bases remained unmatched. The CDR3 sequence: CASRTGSGGSGTDTQYF. CDR3 bases: TGTGCCAGCAGGACGGGTAGCGGGGGTTCCGGCACAGATACGCAGTATTTT. Complete variable domain (other parts from reference TRBV2 and TRBJ2-3): EPEVTQTPSHQVTQMGQEVILRCVPISNHLYFYWYRQILGQKVEFLVSFYNNEISEKSEIFDDQFSVERPDGSNFTLKIRSTKLEDSAMYFCASRTGSGGSGTDTQYFGPGTRLTVL.

The chain carries TRBV11-2 and TRBJ1-1, with 7 bases lining up with TRBD1. The CDR3 sequence is 13 residues long. The germline gives CDR1 SGHAT, CDR2 FQNNGV. Unmatched junction bases numbered 4, after V lost 1 base and J lost 8 bases. The CDR3 DNA reads TGTGCCAGCAGCTTAGCGGGACAGATGGAAGCTTTCTTT. This encodes CASSLAGQMEAFF.

The CDR3 coding sequence is TGTGCCTCCAAGGGGCGATGGAACACTGAAGCTTTCTTT. Its translation: CASKGRWNTEAFF. The gene calls are TRBV19 and TRBJ1-1, with D perhaps TRBD1 (5 bases). CDR1 and CDR2 (germline): LNHDA, SQIVND (reference sequence). The length of the CDR3 is 13 residues. Deletions cut 11 bases from V and 1 base from J, with 14 bases between.

The rearrangement links TRBV5-6 to TRBJ1-5, with D maybe TRBD1 (6 bases). Germline assignment: CDR1 SGHDT and CDR2 YYEEEE. The CDR3 length is 13 residues. Trimming left V 1 base short and J 9 bases short, with 11 bases between. CDR3 region: CASSLRKGGPQHF. The CDR3 DNA reads TGTGCCAGCAGCTTGAGAAAAGGGGGGCCCCAGCATTTT.

V is TRBV5-1 and J is TRBJ2-5, with 7 nucleotides matching TRBD1. Germline V CDR1 and CDR2: SGHRS, YFSETQ. The V gene end was trimmed by 0 bases and the J gene end by 2 bases; junction bases not matched to a gene: 7. CDR3 size: 16 residues. The CDR3 DNA sequence: TGCGCCAGCAGCTTGGTAGGGACAGTGGGTCAAGAGACCCAGTACTTC. It is translated as CASSLVGTVGQETQYF. The whole variable domain, remainder taken from reference TRBV5-1 and TRBJ2-5, is KAGVTQTPRYLIKTRGQQVTLSCSPISGHRSVSWYQQTPGQGLQFLFEYFSETQRNKGNFPGRFSGRQFSNSRSEMNVSTLELGDSALYLCASSLVGTVGQETQYFGPGTRLLVL.

The chain recombines TRBV19 with TRBJ1-4; perhaps TRBD1 as D (6 bases). Germline V lookup: CDR1 LNHDA, CDR2 SQIVND (reference sequence). CDR3 length equals 14 residues. The V and J ends lost 6 bases and 3 bases respectively, with 11 bases between them. CDR3 sequence (DNA): TGTGCCAGTAGCAGGACAGCCCCTAATGAAAAACTGTTTTTT. It yields the protein CASSRTAPNEKLFF.

The chain employs TRBV7-3 and TRBJ2-1; 8 nucleotides align to TRBD2. After removal of 3 bases from V and 8 bases from J, the junction contained 6 bases not matched to a gene. Germline assignment: CDR1 SGHTA and CDR2 FQGTGA. This CDR3 has 14 amino acids. In DNA, the CDR3 is TGTGCCAGCAGCTTGTCGGGGGGGCCTCATGAGCAGTTCTTC. Translation gives CASSLSGGPHEQFF.

This chain joins TRBV27 and TRBJ2-7; 12 bases map to TRBD2. V dropped 5 bases and J dropped 7; count of bases not matched to a gene: 3. This CDR3 has 13 residues. Germline values: CDR1 MNHEY, CDR2 SMNVEV (reference sequence). This chain's CDR3 is CASSLGLAGEQYF. The CDR3 bases are TGTGCCAGCAGTCTCGGACTAGCGGGGGAGCAGTACTTC.

The J gene is TRBJ2-2, the V gene TRBV7-3, with 8 nucleotides matching TRBD2. J lost 7 bases, V lost 10 bases, and 8 bases had no gene match. The CDR3 has 13 residues. CDR1 and CDR2 (germline): SGHTA, FQGTGA. The CDR3 coding sequence is TGTGCCATTCAGCGGGAGTTAGGCGGGGAGCTGTTTTTT. Its translation: CAIQRELGGELFF.

This chain joins TRBV28 and TRBJ2-7, with 10 nucleotides matching TRBD1. In germline, CDR1 is MDHEN, CDR2 SYDVKM. Trimming at V came to 5 bases and at J to 5 bases, leaving 0 bases not matched to a gene. The length of the CDR3 is 12 residues. DNA for the CDR3: TGTGCCAGCAGTGGGACAGGGGACGAGCAGTACTTC. Its protein product is CASSGTGDEQYF.

This chain connects TRBV19 to TRBJ2-2; D remains unclear. In germline, CDR1 is LNHDA, CDR2 SQIVND (reference sequence). The ends were cut back, 1 base at V and 3 bases at J, with 15 bases in the middle. The CDR3 runs 17 residues. The CDR3 protein is CASSIAPVVFDTGELFF. The CDR3 DNA sequence: TGTGCCAGTAGTATAGCCCCGGTAGTGTTCGACACCGGGGAGCTGTTTTTT.

The sample holds a few counts of this clone. The rearrangement uses TRBV6-2 or TRBV6-3 and TRBJ2-7; TRBD2 is a possible D gene (5 bases). The CDR3 has 12 amino acids. Germline V CDR1 and CDR2: MNHEY, SVGEGT. V gave up 2 bases and J gave up 7 bases, with 9 bases separating them. Written as DNA, the CDR3 is TGTGCCAGCAGTTACACCCGGGGAGAGCAGTACTTC. It translates to CASSYTRGEQYF.

CDR3 protein: CASSQDGQGEAFF. In DNA form, the CDR3 reads TGTGCCAGCAGTCAGGACGGACAGGGGGAAGCTTTCTTT. The chain uses TRBV9 and TRBJ1-1; 9 nucleotides line up with TRBD1. The CDR3 length is 13 residues. Germline CDR1 SGDLS, CDR2 YYNGEE. Germline trimming cut 5 bases from V and 8 bases from J; bases unmatched to any gene: 7.

This clone was detected only once. This chain's CDR3 is CASSAGGLSNQPQHF. The CDR3 DNA sequence: TGTGCCAGCAGTGCGGGGGGACTAAGCAATCAGCCCCAGCATTTT. The chain links TRBV2 to TRBJ1-5; D perhaps matches TRBD1 (5 bases). CDR1 and CDR2 from the germline V gene are SNHLY and FYNNEI. Deletions cut 4 bases from V and 1 base from J, with 11 bases between. The CDR3 runs 15 residues.

The V gene is TRBV28, the J gene TRBJ1-3; no clear D gene. Germline CDR1 is MDHEN and CDR2 is SYDVKM. V lost 4 bases and J lost 0, with 13 bases in between. The CDR3 runs to 16 residues. The CDR3 DNA reads TGTGCCAGCAGTTACTCTCACTCACTCTCTGGAAACACCATATATTTT. Translated, it gives CASSYSHSLSGNTIYF.

This clone was recorded once. The chain recombines TRBV3-1 (or the pseudogene TRBV3-2) with TRBJ1-1, with 7 bases lining up with TRBD1. V trimming: 7 bases; J trimming: 7 bases; junction bases outside the gene matches: 12. The germline V gene encodes CDR1 LGHDT and CDR2 YNNKEL (reference sequence). This CDR3 region has 14 residues. The CDR3 here is CASTTLDRRDEAFF. CDR3 coding DNA: TGTGCCAGCACTACGTTGGACAGGAGGGATGAAGCTTTCTTT.

This chain connects TRBV14 to TRBJ1-6, with D hard to call. There are 14 residues in the CDR3. The germline gives CDR1 SGHDN, CDR2 FVKESK. Trimming pared 1 base from V and 7 bases from J, leaving 8 bases between. The CDR3: CASSQGWANSPLHF. CDR3 bases: TGTGCCAGCAGCCAAGGATGGGCAAATTCACCCCTCCACTTT.